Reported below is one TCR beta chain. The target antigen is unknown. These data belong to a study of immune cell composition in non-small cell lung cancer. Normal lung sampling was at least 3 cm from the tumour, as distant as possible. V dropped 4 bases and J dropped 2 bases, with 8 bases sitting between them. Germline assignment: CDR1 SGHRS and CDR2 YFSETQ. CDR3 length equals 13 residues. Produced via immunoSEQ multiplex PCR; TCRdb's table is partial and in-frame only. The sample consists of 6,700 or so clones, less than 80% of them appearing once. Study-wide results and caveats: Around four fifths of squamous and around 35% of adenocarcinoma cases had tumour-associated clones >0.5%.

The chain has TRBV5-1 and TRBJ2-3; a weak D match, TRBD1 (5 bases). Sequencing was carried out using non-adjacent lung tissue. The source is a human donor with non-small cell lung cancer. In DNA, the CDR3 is TGCGCCAGCAGCCTGGACAACACAGATACGCAGTATTTT. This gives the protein CASSLDNTDTQYF.